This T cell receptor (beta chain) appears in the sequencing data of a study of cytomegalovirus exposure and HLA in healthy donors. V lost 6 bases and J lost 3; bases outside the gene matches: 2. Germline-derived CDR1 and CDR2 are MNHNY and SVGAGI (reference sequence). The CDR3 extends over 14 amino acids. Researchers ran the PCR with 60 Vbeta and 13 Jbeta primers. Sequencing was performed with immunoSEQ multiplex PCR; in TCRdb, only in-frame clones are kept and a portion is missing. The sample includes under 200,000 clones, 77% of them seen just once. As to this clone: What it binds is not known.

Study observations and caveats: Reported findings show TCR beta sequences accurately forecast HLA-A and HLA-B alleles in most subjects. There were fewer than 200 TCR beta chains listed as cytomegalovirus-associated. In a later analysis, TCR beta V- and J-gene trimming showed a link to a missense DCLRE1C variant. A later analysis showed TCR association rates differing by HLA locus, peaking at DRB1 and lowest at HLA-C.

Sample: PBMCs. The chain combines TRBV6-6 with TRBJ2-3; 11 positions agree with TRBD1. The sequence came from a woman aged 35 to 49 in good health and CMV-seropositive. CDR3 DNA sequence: TGTGCCAGCAGAGGGACAGGGGGAACAGATACGCAGTATTTT. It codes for CASRGTGGTDTQYF.